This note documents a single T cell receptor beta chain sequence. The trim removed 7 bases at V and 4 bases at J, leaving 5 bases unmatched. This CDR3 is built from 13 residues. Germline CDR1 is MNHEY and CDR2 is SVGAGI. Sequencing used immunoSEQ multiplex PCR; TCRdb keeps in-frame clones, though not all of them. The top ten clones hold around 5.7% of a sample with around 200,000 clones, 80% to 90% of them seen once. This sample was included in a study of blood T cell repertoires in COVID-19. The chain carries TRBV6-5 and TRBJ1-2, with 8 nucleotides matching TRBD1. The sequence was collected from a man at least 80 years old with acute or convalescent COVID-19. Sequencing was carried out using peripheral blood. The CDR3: CASKDRGPYGYTF. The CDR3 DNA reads TGTGCCAGCAAAGACAGGGGACCCTATGGCTACACCTTC.